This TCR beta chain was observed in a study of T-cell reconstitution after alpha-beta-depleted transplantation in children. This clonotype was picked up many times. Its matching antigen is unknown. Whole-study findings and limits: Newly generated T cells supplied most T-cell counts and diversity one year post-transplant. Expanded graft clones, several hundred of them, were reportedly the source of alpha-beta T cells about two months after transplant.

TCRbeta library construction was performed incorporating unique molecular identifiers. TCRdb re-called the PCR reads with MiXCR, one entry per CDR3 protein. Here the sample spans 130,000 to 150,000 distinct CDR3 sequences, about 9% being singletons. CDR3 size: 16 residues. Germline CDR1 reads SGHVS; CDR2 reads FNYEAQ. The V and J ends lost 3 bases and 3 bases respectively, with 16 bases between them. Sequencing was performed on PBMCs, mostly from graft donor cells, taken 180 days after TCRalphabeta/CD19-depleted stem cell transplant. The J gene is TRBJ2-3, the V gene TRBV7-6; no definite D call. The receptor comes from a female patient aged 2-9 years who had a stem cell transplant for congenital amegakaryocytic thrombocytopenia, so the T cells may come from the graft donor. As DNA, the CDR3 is TGTGCCAGCAGCTTGGGCCCCCAGGATGGGACAGATACGCAGTATTTT. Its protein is CASSLGPQDGTDTQYF.